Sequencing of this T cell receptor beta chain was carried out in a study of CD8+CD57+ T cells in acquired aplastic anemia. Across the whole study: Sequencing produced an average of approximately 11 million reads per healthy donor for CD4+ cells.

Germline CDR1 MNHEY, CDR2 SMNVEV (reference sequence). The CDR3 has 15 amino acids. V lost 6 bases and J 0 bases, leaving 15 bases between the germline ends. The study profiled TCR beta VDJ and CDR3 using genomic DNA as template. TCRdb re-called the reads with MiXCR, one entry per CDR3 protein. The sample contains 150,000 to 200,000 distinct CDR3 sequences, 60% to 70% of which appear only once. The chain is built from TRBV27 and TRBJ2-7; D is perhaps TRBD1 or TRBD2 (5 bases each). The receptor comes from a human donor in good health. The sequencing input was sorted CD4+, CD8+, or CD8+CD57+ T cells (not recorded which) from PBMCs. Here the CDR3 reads CASSHGAGHSYEQYF. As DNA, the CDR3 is TGTGCCAGCAGCCACGGGGCAGGCCACTCCTACGAGCAGTACTTC.